This TCR beta chain derives from a study of cytomegalovirus exposure and HLA in healthy donors. Overall study: Falling in the Caucasian-associated ancestry cluster were less than 85% of around 370 genotyped donors.

Primers: 60 Vbeta forward and 13 Jbeta reverse. Only in-frame clones appear in the TCRdb table, and some are missing; sequencing was by immunoSEQ multiplex PCR. Of 160,000 or so clones listed, around nine tenths are singletons. V trimming: 3 bases; J trimming: 7 bases; junction bases outside the gene matches: 8. The CDR3 runs 16 residues. The germline CDR1 and CDR2 sequences are SGHRS and YFSETQ. Input material: PBMCs. The chain recombines TRBV5-1 with TRBJ1-4; 11 nucleotides line up with TRBD1. The TCR sequence derives from a young woman in good health and CMV-seronegative. For the CDR3, the DNA is TGCGCCAGCAGCTCAGGACAGGGGGCCGGTCGTGAAAAACTGTTTTTT. Translation gives CASSSGQGAGREKLFF. Looking up the rest from reference TRBV5-1 and TRBJ1-4 gives the full variable domain: KAGVTQTPRYLIKTRGQQVTLSCSPISGHRSVSWYQQTPGQGLQFLFEYFSETQRNKGNFPGRFSGRQFSNSRSEMNVSTLELGDSALYLCASSSGQGAGREKLFFGSGTQLSVL.